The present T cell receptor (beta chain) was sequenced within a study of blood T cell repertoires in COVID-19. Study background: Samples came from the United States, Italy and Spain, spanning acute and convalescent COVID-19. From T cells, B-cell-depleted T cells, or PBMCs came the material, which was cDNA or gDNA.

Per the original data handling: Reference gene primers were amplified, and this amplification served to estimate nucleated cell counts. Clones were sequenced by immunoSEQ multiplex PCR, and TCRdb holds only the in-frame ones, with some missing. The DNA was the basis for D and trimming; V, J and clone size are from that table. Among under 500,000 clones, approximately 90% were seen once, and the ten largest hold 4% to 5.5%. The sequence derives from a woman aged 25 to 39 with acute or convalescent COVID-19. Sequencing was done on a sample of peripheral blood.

CDR3 coding DNA: TGCAGCGTTGGGGACACCAGTGAAAAACTGTTTTTT. Translated: CSVGDTSEKLFF. This chain connects TRBV29-1 to TRBJ1-4, with D possibly being TRBD1 (6 bases). The CDR3 runs 12 residues. CDR1 and CDR2 (germline): SQVTM, ANQGSEA. Trimming removed 4 bases from V and 7 bases from J, with 10 bases in between.